The entry that follows covers one T cell receptor beta chain sequence. The sample is drawn from a study of blood T cell repertoires in COVID-19. Study information: Samples of COVID-19 (acute and convalescent) were obtained from the United States, Italy and Spain.

Profiling relied on immunoSEQ multiplex PCR, and the TCRdb table lists in-frame clones only, not all of them. The sample includes 25,000 to 35,000 clones, almost 90% of them seen just once. Sequences were obtained from peripheral blood. The clonotype originates from a human donor in a cohort sampled during active COVID-19.

CDR3 in amino acids: CASSKVGRAYF. In DNA, the CDR3 is TGTGCCAGCAGCAAAGTGGGCAGGGCGTACTTC. The chain uses TRBV21-1 and TRBJ2-4; the table's D call, TRBD1, was not checked against the DNA. TRBV21-1 is a pseudogene. This CDR3 has 11 amino acids.